What follows are 28 T cell receptor beta chains derived from one specimen sequenced in a study of identical twins. MiXCR, applied by TCRdb to the 5' RACE reads, yields one record per CDR3 protein. The table shows approximately 230,000 distinct CDR3 sequences, with 5.5% to 7.5% occurring only once. These data were also filed under a second study, of T cells expressing NK-cell markers.

The sequencing sample was made of CD8+ T cells sorted from blood. These receptors were taken from a woman between 18 and 29 years old in good health.

The V gene is TRBV7-2, the J gene TRBJ2-1; D is unresolved. Germline CDR1 and CDR2: SGHTA and FQGNSA. This CDR3 has 12 amino acids. With 5 bases removed from V and 7 bases from J, the gap between germline ends came to 9 bases. CDR3 residues: CASSEVGNEQFF. The DNA for the CDR3 is TGTGCCAGCAGCGAAGTGGGAAATGAGCAGTTCTTC.

In DNA form, the CDR3 reads TGCGCCAGCAGTGAAGGTTGGGCGCTAGCGGGGAACAGCTCCTACAATGAGCAGTTCTTC. It is translated as CASSEGWALAGNSSYNEQFF. The chain combines TRBV10-2 with TRBJ2-1, with 9 nucleotides matching TRBD2. CDR1 is WSHSY, CDR2 SAAADI, per germline. The CDR3 is 20 amino acids. The V segment lost 3 bases and the J segment 0 bases; nucleotides outside the gene matches: 15.

The chain joins TRBV7-8 to TRBJ2-7; 7 positions agree with TRBD1. The CDR3 runs to 14 residues. The germline gives CDR1 SGHVS, CDR2 FQNEAQ. J was trimmed by 3 bases and V by 5 bases; bases with no gene match: 7. The CDR3 coding sequence is TGTGCCAGCAGCCCCTATTCAGGGGGCTACGAGCAGTACTTC. Translating it yields CASSPYSGGYEQYF.

This clonotype occurred many times. The chain is built from TRBV4-3 and TRBJ2-7; 12 nucleotides align to TRBD2. Germline loops: CDR1 LGHNA, CDR2 YSLEER. Germline trimming cut 4 bases from V and 2 bases from J; bases unmatched to any gene: 6. This CDR3 is 16 amino acids long. The CDR3 spells CASSRKLAGGPYEQYF. CDR3 coding DNA: TGCGCCAGCAGCCGCAAACTAGCGGGAGGTCCCTACGAGCAGTACTTC.

The sample holds many counts of this clonotype. This chain uses TRBV5-1 with TRBJ2-1; D gene ambiguous. From germline, CDR1 is SGHRS and CDR2 YFSETQ. Trimming took off 4 bases at V and 7 bases at J, with 18 bases between the two ends. The CDR3 is 15 amino acids. The CDR3 region has the DNA TGCGCCAGCAGCCCCCCCGGAAGCAGTAGTAATGAGCAGTTCTTC. This sequence encodes CASSPPGSSSNEQFF.

This clonotype was detected many times. CDR3 coding DNA: TGTGCCAGCAGCCCGGGACTAGCGGGGGGCTACGAGCAGTACTTC. Its translation: CASSPGLAGGYEQYF. J is TRBJ2-7 and V is TRBV19, with TRBD2 identical over 15 bases. Trimming cost V 9 bases and J 3 bases; bases outside gene matches: 6. Germline V gene data show CDR1 as LNHDA and CDR2 as SQIVND (reference sequence). The CDR3 contains 15 residues.

The CDR3 sequence is CASSVLAGVGETQYF. DNA of the CDR3: TGTGCCAGCAGCGTACTAGCGGGGGTTGGGGAGACCCAGTACTTC. The chain is built from TRBV6-1 and TRBJ2-5, with 11 bases that match TRBD2. V lost 6 bases and J lost 5; bases outside the gene matches: 8. Germline loops: CDR1 MNHNS, CDR2 SASEGT. This CDR3 is built from 15 residues.

This clonotype was recorded a few times. The chain links TRBV19 to TRBJ2-1, with 7 bases identical to TRBD2. V lost 1 base to trimming and J lost 3 bases; unmatched junction nucleotides: 3. The CDR3 has 15 amino acids. Looked up from germline, CDR1 is LNHDA and CDR2 is SQIVND (reference sequence). CDR3 in DNA: TGTGCCAGTAGTATAGGGCTAGCGGACTACAATGAGCAGTTCTTC. Translating gives CASSIGLADYNEQFF.

This clonotype has a count of ten or more. The gene calls are TRBV7-8 and TRBJ2-3; tentative D call: TRBD2 (6 bases). Germline CDR1 is SGHVS and CDR2 is FQNEAQ. Trimming cost V 5 bases and J 4 bases, with 19 bases left between them. The CDR3 is made up of 16 amino acids. CDR3 nucleotides: TGTGCCAGCAGCCCGAGGGGACTCCTGCTCGCAGATACGCAGTATTTT. It translates to CASSPRGLLLADTQYF.

The chain uses TRBV21-1 and TRBJ2-5; TRBD2 reflects the table's D call only, with no check against the DNA. TRBV21-1 is an annotated pseudogene. CDR3 size: 16 residues. CDR3 coding DNA: TGTGCCAGCAGCAAACTATCGGGGGGGCCCGGAAAGACCCAGTACTTC. This gives the protein CASSKLSGGPGKTQYF.

This clonotype was recorded at least ten times. The chain uses TRBV20-1 and TRBJ2-5, with a possible D match to TRBD2 (7 bases). The CDR3 loop spans 14 amino acids. CDR1 is DFQATT, CDR2 SNEGSKA, per germline (reference sequence). V dropped 6 bases and J dropped 2 bases, with 16 bases sitting between them. CDR3 DNA: TGCAGTGCCCGGAAGGGGGGGTTTCAAGAGACCCAGTACTTC. Translation: CSARKGGFQETQYF.

This clonotype appeared a few times. V gene TRBV15 combines with J gene TRBJ2-7, with D possibly being TRBD1 (6 bases). The CDR3 runs 14 residues. V gave up 8 bases and J gave up 2 bases, with 16 bases separating them. The germline gives CDR1 LNHNV, CDR2 YYDKDF (reference sequence). This CDR3 is CATLDPGHPYEQYF. The CDR3 coding sequence is TGTGCCACCCTGGATCCGGGACACCCCTACGAGCAGTACTTC.

V usage is TRBV27 and J usage is TRBJ2-1; TRBD1 is a possible D gene (5 bases). Looked up from germline, CDR1 is MNHEY and CDR2 is SMNVEV (reference sequence). This CDR3 comprises 13 residues. V shed 6 bases and J shed 6 bases, with 12 bases lying between them. The CDR3 sequence is CASSNGQFNEQFF. In DNA form, the CDR3 reads TGTGCCAGCAGCAATGGACAATTCAATGAGCAGTTCTTC.

V is TRBV20-1 and J is TRBJ2-7; D is possibly TRBD1 (5 bases). The germline V gene has CDR1 DFQATT and CDR2 SNEGSKA (reference sequence). The CDR3 sequence is 13 residues long. Trimming took off 6 bases at V and 7 bases at J, with 19 bases between the two ends. For the CDR3, the DNA is TGCAGTGCAGGGGAAGGAATTCCAAGGGAGCAGTACTTC. It is translated as CSAGEGIPREQYF.

This clonotype was counted a few times. V is TRBV9 and J is TRBJ2-7, with no clear D. The CDR3 covers 14 residues. From germline, CDR1 is SGDLS and CDR2 YYNGEE. Trimming shortened V by 0 bases and J by 2 bases, and 9 bases separated the two germline ends. As DNA, the CDR3 is TGTGCCAGCAGCGTAGTAGGTGGGGCCTACGAGCAGTACTTC. Its protein product is CASSVVGGAYEQYF.

This clonotype was observed many times. J is TRBJ2-1 and V is TRBV7-9; 11 bases align to TRBD2. CDR1 SEHNR and CDR2 FQNEAQ come from the germline V gene (reference sequence). This CDR3 contains 16 residues. The V and J ends lost 5 bases and 6 bases, in that order; junction bases with no gene match: 9. The CDR3 sequence: CASSKILAGVSNEQFF. CDR3 DNA sequence: TGTGCCAGCAGCAAAATACTAGCGGGAGTTTCCAATGAGCAGTTCTTC.

In its sample, this clonotype was seen a few times. The chain is built from TRBV12-5 and TRBJ2-7, with D perhaps TRBD1 (6 bases). This CDR3 contains 14 residues. The V gene's germline CDR1 is LGHNT and CDR2 FRNRAP. The V and J ends lost 6 bases and 2 bases respectively, with 14 bases between them. The CDR3 loop reads CASGGVRGTYEQYF. The CDR3 DNA reads as TGTGCTAGTGGCGGAGTCAGGGGTACCTACGAGCAGTACTTC.

This clonotype was counted only a few times. The chain carries TRBV20-1 and TRBJ2-7; possible D gene TRBD2, 5 bases. Germline V gene data show CDR1 as DFQATT and CDR2 as SNEGSKA (reference sequence). The CDR3 is 14 amino acids. V lost 0 bases to trimming and J lost 3 bases, with 12 bases between them. CDR3: CSARDSTGVYEQYF. The CDR3 DNA is TGCAGTGCTAGAGATTCCACCGGGGTCTACGAGCAGTACTTC.

The CDR3 here is CASSLVGNGEAFF. CDR3 DNA sequence: TGCGCCAGCAGCTTGGTGGGGAACGGTGAAGCTTTCTTT. This rearrangement joins TRBV5-1 to TRBJ1-1; the D is unclear. Trimming left V 0 bases short and J 7 bases short, with 10 bases between. Germline V CDR1 and CDR2: SGHRS, YFSETQ. The CDR3 extends over 13 amino acids.

J is TRBJ2-1 and V is TRBV9; 9 bases fit TRBD1. V was clipped by 5 bases and J by 6 bases; unmatched bases: 9. Germline loops: CDR1 SGDLS, CDR2 YYNGEE. The CDR3 covers 15 residues. The CDR3 sequence is CASSHSGTGINEQFF. CDR3 nucleotide sequence: TGTGCCAGCAGTCACTCCGGGACAGGGATCAATGAGCAGTTCTTC. The complete variable domain, with remaining parts taken from reference TRBV9 and TRBJ2-1, reads DSGVTQTPKHLITATGQRVTLRCSPRSGDLSVYWYQQSLDQGLQFLIQYYNGEERAKGNILERFSAQQFPDLHSELNLSSLELGDSALYFCASSHSGTGINEQFFGPGTRLTVL.

This clonotype was recorded a few times. The rearrangement links TRBV6-2 or TRBV6-3 to TRBJ2-2, with 11 bases identical to TRBD2. J gave up 2 bases and V 2 bases, and 4 bases lay outside the gene matches. The germline gives CDR1 MNHEY, CDR2 SVGEGT. The length of the CDR3 is 17 residues. CDR3 loop: CASSYETSGTNTGELFF. DNA of the CDR3: TGTGCCAGCAGTTACGAGACTAGCGGGACAAACACCGGGGAGCTGTTTTTT.

This clonotype was seen more than once but under ten times. The genes are TRBV12-3 or TRBV12-4 and TRBJ1-2, with D possibly being TRBD1 (5 bases). The length of the CDR3 is 17 residues. V lost 5 bases, J lost 1 base, and 20 bases lay in between. CDR3 region: CASSPRPSRDNNYGYTF. In DNA, the CDR3 is TGTGCCAGCAGTCCCCGCCCTTCCAGGGATAATAACTATGGCTACACCTTC.

This chain links TRBV11-2 with TRBJ2-5, with 7 bases fitting TRBD2. CDR3 length: 17 residues. The ends lost 0 bases at V and 2 bases at J; junction bases unmatched: 9. Germline assignment: CDR1 SGHAT and CDR2 FQNNGV. The CDR3: CASSLEGGLGPQETQYF. The CDR3, as DNA: TGTGCCAGCAGCTTAGAGGGGGGGTTAGGCCCTCAAGAGACCCAGTACTTC. The full variable domain, its missing parts supplied by reference TRBV11-2 and TRBJ2-5, is EAGVAQSPRYKIIEKRQSVAFWCNPISGHATLYWYQQILGQGPKLLIQFQNNGVVDDSQLPKDRFSAERLKGVDSTLKIQPAKLEDSAVYLCASSLEGGLGPQETQYFGPGTRLLVL.

V gene TRBV11-2 combines with J gene TRBJ2-7; 8 bases line up with TRBD2. Trimming cost V 3 bases and J 5 bases; bases outside gene matches: 3. CDR1 and CDR2 from the germline V gene are SGHAT and FQNNGV. This CDR3 spans 13 amino acids. This CDR3 is CASSLGLGNEQYF. The CDR3 DNA reads as TGTGCCAGCAGCTTGGGACTAGGCAACGAGCAGTACTTC.

This clonotype was detected many times. The CDR3 nucleotides are TGTGCCAGCAGTCCCGCGGGGGCTTTCTACAATGAGCAGTTCTTC. Its translation is CASSPAGAFYNEQFF. The V gene is TRBV12-3 or TRBV12-4, the J gene TRBJ2-1, with D perhaps matching TRBD2 (7 bases). V lost 5 bases and J lost 3, with 14 bases in between. The CDR3 is 15 residues long.

This clonotype was detected a few times. The J gene is TRBJ1-2, the V gene TRBV20-1; the D is unclear. Looked up from germline, CDR1 is DFQATT and CDR2 is SNEGSKA (reference sequence). Trimming cost V 6 bases and J 3 bases, with 20 bases left between them. This CDR3 is built from 15 residues. Here the CDR3 reads CSAQAPGRRHYGYTF. The CDR3 DNA reads TGCAGTGCGCAGGCGCCCGGACGTAGACACTATGGCTACACCTTC.

The table lists this clonotype with a few counts. The rearrangement joins TRBV20-1 to TRBJ2-7; 8 nucleotides agree with TRBD2. V lost 0 bases and J lost 4; bases outside the gene matches: 8. Germline CDR1 and CDR2: DFQATT and SNEGSKA (reference sequence). This CDR3 contains 15 residues. As DNA, the CDR3 is TGCAGTGCTAGAGAAGTAGCGGGACTCACTTACGAGCAGTACTTC. This translates into CSAREVAGLTYEQYF.

This clonotype was observed many times. The chain uses TRBV12-3 or TRBV12-4 and TRBJ1-1; unclear D gene. The germline V and J ends were trimmed by 3 bases and 1 base, with 3 bases remaining between them. The CDR3 runs 12 residues. CDR3 region: CASSFGNTEAFF. Written as DNA, the CDR3 is TGTGCCAGCAGTTTCGGGAACACTGAAGCTTTCTTT.